The next 27 T cell receptor beta chains were all read from a single sample in a study of OX40 agonist ivuxolimab in advanced cancers. Libraries were prepared by immunoSEQ multiplex PCR; TCRdb keeps only in-frame clonotypes and omits some of them. The top ten hold 18% of the sample, which has approximately 25,000 clones, approximately 80% seen once. The material sequenced was CD4+ or CD8+ T cells sorted from blood, taken in a trial of the OX40 agonist ivuxolimab. The receptor source for this set is an adult with an advanced solid tumor such as melanoma, head and neck, liver or kidney cancer.

This clone showed up just once. The chain recombines TRBV15 with TRBJ2-1; 10 nucleotides align to TRBD2. CDR3 size: 16 residues. V shed 1 base, J shed 4 bases, and the junction held 4 bases outside the gene matches. Germline V CDR1 and CDR2: LNHNV, YYDKDF (reference sequence). The CDR3 DNA follows: TGTGCCACCAGCAGAGGGAGCGGGGGGGCTTACAATGAGCAGTTCTTC. Translation gives CATSRGSGGAYNEQFF.

The gene calls are TRBV4-3 and TRBJ2-7; weak D call: TRBD2 (5 bases). The V gene lost 0 bases and the J gene lost 4 bases, with 10 bases spanning the gap. This CDR3 has 14 residues. Germline V gives CDR1 LGHNA, CDR2 YSLEER. The CDR3 DNA is TGCGCCAGCAGCCAAGAACTAGAAGGTTACGAGCAGTACTTC. It codes for CASSQELEGYEQYF.

The chain is built from TRBV27 and TRBJ2-3; 7 positions agree with TRBD1. After removal of 10 bases from V and 2 bases from J, the junction contained 12 bases not matched to a gene. CDR1 is MNHEY, CDR2 SMNVEV, per germline (reference sequence). The CDR3 is made up of 15 amino acids. The CDR3 spells CATAGTGVYTDTQYF. CDR3 in DNA: TGTGCCACAGCAGGCACAGGGGTATACACAGATACGCAGTATTTT.

This chain connects TRBV30 to TRBJ1-1; TRBD1 might be the D (5 bases). Germline CDR1 reads GTSNPN; CDR2 reads SVGIG (reference sequence). The CDR3 extends over 14 amino acids. V was shortened by 1 base and J by 2 bases, with 11 bases between the two germline ends. CDR3 bases: TGTGCCTGGAGTGCCGGGACCCTCAACACTGAAGCTTTCTTT. Protein product: CAWSAGTLNTEAFF.

This clone was detected only once. The chain employs TRBV6-4 and TRBJ2-3; TRBD1 matches 8 bases. CDR3 length equals 14 residues. V gave up 4 bases and J gave up 6 bases; unmatched junction bases: 6. Germline V lookup: CDR1 MRHNA, CDR2 SNTAGT. DNA of the CDR3: TGTGCCAGCAGTGCGACAGGGGTGGGTGATACGCAGTATTTT. Translated, it gives CASSATGVGDTQYF.

A single count supports this clone. The chain has TRBV4-1 and TRBJ2-7; perhaps TRBD2 as D (5 bases). The CDR3 runs to 15 residues. Germline V gene lookup returns CDR1 MGHRA and CDR2 YSYEKL. V was shortened by 0 bases and J by 2 bases, with 11 bases between the two germline ends. The CDR3 reads CASSQDPGVPYEQYF. The CDR3 DNA reads as TGCGCCAGCAGCCAAGATCCCGGGGTTCCCTACGAGCAGTACTTC.

The chain joins TRBV6-5 to TRBJ2-3; 9 positions match TRBD1. The V and J ends lost 5 bases and 6 bases, in that order; junction bases with no gene match: 3. This CDR3 is built from 13 residues. The V gene's germline CDR1 is MNHEY and CDR2 SVGAGI. In nucleotides, the CDR3 is TGTGCCAGCAGTCGTGACAGGGGGGATACGCAGTATTTT. Protein product: CASSRDRGDTQYF.

The chain joins TRBV2 to TRBJ2-5; TRBD2 matches 10 bases. Per germline, CDR1 SNHLY and CDR2 FYNNEI. The CDR3 covers 13 residues. Trimming removed 8 bases from V and 4 bases from J; junction bases left unmatched: 4. This chain's CDR3 is CASRAGGLETQYF. The DNA for the CDR3 is TGTGCCAGCCGAGCGGGGGGGCTAGAGACCCAGTACTTC.

The V gene is TRBV5-1, the J gene TRBJ1-2; possibly TRBD1 for D (5 bases). This CDR3 spans 13 amino acids. V was cut by 5 bases and J by 8 bases, with 16 bases left in between. Germline-derived CDR1 and CDR2 are SGHRS and YFSETQ. CDR3 DNA: TGCGCCAGCAGTCCGTCGGGGGAGGTCGGCTACACCTTC. Translated: CASSPSGEVGYTF.

This rearrangement joins TRBV5-6 to TRBJ1-2; D is possibly TRBD1 (5 bases). The germline V gene has CDR1 SGHDT and CDR2 YYEEEE. V was clipped by 2 bases and J by 5 bases, with 10 bases between them. The CDR3 is made up of 13 amino acids. The chain's CDR3 is CASSFLRGYGYTF. CDR3 DNA: TGTGCCAGCAGCTTTCTTCGGGGGTATGGCTACACCTTC.

The chain uses TRBV9 and TRBJ2-3; TRBD1 matches 9 bases. CDR1 is SGDLS and CDR2 is YYNGEE in the germline V gene. J was trimmed by 10 bases and V by 4 bases; bases with no gene match: 16. The CDR3 has 16 amino acids. CDR3 in DNA: TGTGCCAGCAGCCCCGCCGGACAGGGGAAACCCCCAGCGCAGTATTTT. It specifies CASSPAGQGKPPAQYF.

This clone was seen only once. The V gene is TRBV10-3, the J gene TRBJ2-1, with 10 positions matching TRBD2. V lost 11 bases and J lost 5; bases outside the gene matches: 9. CDR1 is ENHRY, CDR2 SYGVKD, per germline. CDR3 length equals 14 residues. The chain's CDR3 is CASRPSGSNNEQFF. CDR3 DNA: TGTGCCTCCAGACCTAGCGGGAGTAACAATGAGCAGTTCTTC.

The rearrangement links TRBV6-5 to TRBJ1-4; no clear D gene. The germline gives CDR1 MNHEY, CDR2 SVGAGI. Trimming cost V 0 bases and J 4 bases, with 6 bases left between them. There are 14 residues in the CDR3. The CDR3 DNA reads TGTGCCAGCAGTTACTCCCGGGGTAATGAAAAACTGTTTTTT. It yields the protein CASSYSRGNEKLFF.

There are a few counts of this clone. This chain joins TRBV10-1 and TRBJ1-5, with TRBD1 matching 9 bases. This CDR3 region has 16 residues. Germline V gives CDR1 WNHNN, CDR2 SYGVQD (reference sequence). After removal of 5 bases from V and 2 bases from J, the junction contained 7 bases not matched to a gene. The CDR3 bases are TGCGCCAGCAGTCGTAGGGACAGGGAGGGCAATCAGCCCCAGCATTTT. Its protein is CASSRRDREGNQPQHF.

V usage is TRBV5-1 and J usage is TRBJ1-1, with 9 bases matching TRBD1. The CDR3 consists of 12 residues. CDR1 is SGHRS and CDR2 is YFSETQ in the germline V gene. V dropped 6 bases and J dropped 7; count of bases not matched to a gene: 4. The CDR3 DNA reads as TGCGCCAGCAACCGGACAGGGGATGAAGCTTTCTTT. This gives the protein CASNRTGDEAFF. The full variable domain, its missing parts supplied by reference TRBV5-1 and TRBJ1-1, is KAGVTQTPRYLIKTRGQQVTLSCSPISGHRSVSWYQQTPGQGLQFLFEYFSETQRNKGNFPGRFSGRQFSNSRSEMNVSTLELGDSALYLCASNRTGDEAFFGQGTRLTVV.

Here the CDR3 reads CASSLGTSGATDTQYF. CDR3 DNA: TGCGCCAGCAGCCTCGGGACTAGCGGGGCCACAGATACGCAGTATTTT. V usage is TRBV4-3 and J usage is TRBJ2-3; TRBD2 matches at 13 bases. CDR1 LGHNA and CDR2 YSLEER come from the germline V gene. The CDR3 length is 16 residues. With 4 bases clipped from V and 2 bases from J, the junction kept 3 bases outside the gene matches.

The rearrangement links TRBV9 to TRBJ2-5, with TRBD1 matching over 9 bases. This CDR3 region has 16 residues. The V and J ends lost 0 bases and 5 bases, in that order; junction bases with no gene match: 8. The V gene's germline CDR1 is SGDLS and CDR2 YYNGEE. This CDR3 reads CASSVVGTGMGETQYF. The CDR3 DNA reads TGTGCCAGCAGCGTAGTAGGGACAGGGATGGGGGAGACCCAGTACTTC.

This clone rates as medium-sized. This chain joins TRBV4-1 and TRBJ1-4; D is unclear. Germline CDR1 reads MGHRA; CDR2 reads YSYEKL. The V gene lost 0 bases and the J gene lost 0 bases, with 14 bases spanning the gap. The CDR3 runs to 18 residues. CDR3 region: CASSQDAVQVATNEKLFF. In DNA, the CDR3 is TGCGCCAGCAGCCAAGATGCGGTCCAGGTTGCAACTAATGAAAAACTGTTTTTT.

Only a few counts were recorded for this clone. The chain employs TRBV25-1 and TRBJ2-7; TRBD2 might be the D (6 bases). Germline-derived CDR1 and CDR2 are MGHDK and SYGVNS. Trimming stripped 1 base from V and 3 bases from J, with 13 bases between. This CDR3 region has 15 residues. The CDR3 nucleotides read TGTGCCAGCAGTGAATGGGGGGTAAGGGGCTACGAGCAGTACTTC. Protein sequence: CASSEWGVRGYEQYF.

The gene calls are TRBV5-4 and TRBJ1-1; TRBD1 matches 7 bases. CDR1 is SGHNT and CDR2 is YYREEE in the germline V gene (reference sequence). Unmatched junction bases numbered 8, after V lost 9 bases and J lost 3 bases. The CDR3 extends over 13 amino acids. This CDR3 reads CATKQGLHTEAFF. The CDR3 DNA reads TGTGCCACCAAACAGGGGCTGCACACTGAAGCTTTCTTT.

In DNA, the CDR3 is TGCGCCAGCAGCTTGGGGGGGACTAGCGGCTCCTACGAGCAGTACTTC. It codes for CASSLGGTSGSYEQYF. V and J are TRBV5-1 and TRBJ2-7, with TRBD2 identical over 11 bases. V was clipped by 0 bases and J by 0 bases; unmatched bases: 2. Germline lookup yields CDR1 SGHRS and CDR2 YFSETQ. The CDR3 runs to 16 residues.

CDR3 sequence reads: CASSSLTWGAKQYF. The CDR3, as DNA: TGTGCCAGCAGTTCCCTCACGTGGGGGGCCAAGCAGTACTTC. V usage is TRBV28 and J usage is TRBJ2-7; D tentatively fits TRBD1 or TRBD2 (6 bases each). The CDR3 has 14 residues. Germline CDR1 is MDHEN and CDR2 is SYDVKM. V was cut by 4 bases and J by 8 bases, with 18 bases left in between.

This clone has a handful of counts. The rearrangement uses TRBV2 and TRBJ2-7; the D is unclear. This CDR3 contains 15 residues. Trimming removed 4 bases at V and 2 bases at J, with 15 bases between. The germline V gene encodes CDR1 SNHLY and CDR2 FYNNEI. The CDR3 DNA reads as TGTGCCAGCAGTGGGAGCTTGGGCAGGACCTACGAGCAGTACTTC. Residues: CASSGSLGRTYEQYF.

V usage is TRBV19 and J usage is TRBJ2-1; 11 bases line up with TRBD2. Germline V gene sequence: CDR1 LNHDA, CDR2 SQIVND (reference sequence). The V and J ends lost 5 bases and 2 bases, in that order; junction bases with no gene match: 11. This CDR3 has 18 residues. The CDR3 protein is CASSFFSGRADPYNEQFF. Here the CDR3 DNA reads TGTGCCAGTAGTTTCTTTAGCGGGAGGGCGGATCCCTACAATGAGCAGTTCTTC.

This chain uses TRBV6-4 with TRBJ1-5, with D possibly TRBD1 on 6 matching bases. Looked up from germline, CDR1 is MRHNA and CDR2 is SNTAGT. The V end lost 7 bases, the J end lost 0 bases, and 19 bases lay between the germline ends. The CDR3 is made up of 17 amino acids. CDR3 bases: TGTGCCAGCACTCATATACAGGGTCGGACTAGCAATCAGCCCCAGCATTTT. Its protein product is CASTHIQGRTSNQPQHF.

The chain combines TRBV14 with TRBJ2-1; a weak D match, TRBD2 (6 bases). The CDR3 is 15 amino acids. The germline gives CDR1 SGHDN, CDR2 FVKESK. The V end was cut by 3 bases, the J end by 7 bases, with 16 bases between. The CDR3 DNA follows: TGTGCCAGCAGCCACAGGAGGGGAACTGGGAATGAGCAGTTCTTC. Its translation: CASSHRRGTGNEQFF.

V and J are TRBV30 and TRBJ1-3, with D unclear. Per germline, CDR1 GTSNPN and CDR2 SVGIG (reference sequence). Between the trimmed V and J ends, which lost 4 bases and 0 bases, there was a span of 10 bases. The CDR3 is 14 residues long. The CDR3 loop reads CAWNTFSSGNTIYF. CDR3 in DNA: TGTGCCTGGAACACTTTCTCCTCTGGAAACACCATATATTTT.